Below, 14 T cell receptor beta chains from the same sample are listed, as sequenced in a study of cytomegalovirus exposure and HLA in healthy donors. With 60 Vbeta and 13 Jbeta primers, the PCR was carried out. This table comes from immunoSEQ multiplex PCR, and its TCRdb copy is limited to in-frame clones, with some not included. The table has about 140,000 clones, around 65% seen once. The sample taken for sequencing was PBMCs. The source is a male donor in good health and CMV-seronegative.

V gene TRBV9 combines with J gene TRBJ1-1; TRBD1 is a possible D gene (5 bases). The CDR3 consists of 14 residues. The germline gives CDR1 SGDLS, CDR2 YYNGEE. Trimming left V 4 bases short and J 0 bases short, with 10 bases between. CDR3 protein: CASSLGHLNTEAFF. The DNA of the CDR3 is TGTGCCAGCAGCCTCGGACATTTGAACACTGAAGCTTTCTTT.

CDR3 nucleotides: TGTGCCAGCAGCGAAGGACAGGGGAATGAAAAACTGTTTTTT. Its translation: CASSEGQGNEKLFF. This chain links TRBV9 with TRBJ1-4; 9 positions match TRBD1. J gave up 5 bases and V 3 bases, and 2 bases lay outside the gene matches. Germline V gives CDR1 SGDLS, CDR2 YYNGEE. CDR3 length: 14 residues.

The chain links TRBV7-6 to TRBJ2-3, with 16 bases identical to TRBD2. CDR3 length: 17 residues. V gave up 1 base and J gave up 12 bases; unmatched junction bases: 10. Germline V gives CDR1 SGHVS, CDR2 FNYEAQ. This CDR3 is CASSLGYGGTSGGAQYF. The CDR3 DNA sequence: TGTGCCAGCAGCTTAGGTTATGGGGGGACTAGCGGGGGGGCCCAGTATTTT.

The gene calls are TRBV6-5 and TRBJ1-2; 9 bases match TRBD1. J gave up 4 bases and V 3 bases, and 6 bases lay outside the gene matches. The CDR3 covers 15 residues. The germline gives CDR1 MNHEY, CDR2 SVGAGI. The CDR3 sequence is CASSYKGTGRYGYTF. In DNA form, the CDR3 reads TGTGCCAGCAGTTATAAGGGGACAGGGCGCTATGGCTACACCTTC.

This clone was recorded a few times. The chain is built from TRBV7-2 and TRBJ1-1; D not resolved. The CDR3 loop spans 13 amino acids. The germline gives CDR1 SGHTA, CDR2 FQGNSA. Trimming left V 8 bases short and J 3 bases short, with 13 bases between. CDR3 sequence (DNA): TGTGCCAGCGGACTTATGAGGGACACTGAAGCTTTCTTT. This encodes CASGLMRDTEAFF.

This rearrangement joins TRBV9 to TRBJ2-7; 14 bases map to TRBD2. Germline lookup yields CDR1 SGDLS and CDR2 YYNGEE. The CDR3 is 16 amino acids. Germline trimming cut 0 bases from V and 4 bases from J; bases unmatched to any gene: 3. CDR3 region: CASSVGLAGGSYEQYF. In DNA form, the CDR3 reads TGTGCCAGCAGCGTAGGACTAGCGGGGGGGTCTTACGAGCAGTACTTC. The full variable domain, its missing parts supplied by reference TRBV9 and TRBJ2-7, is DSGVTQTPKHLITATGQRVTLRCSPRSGDLSVYWYQQSLDQGLQFLIQYYNGEERAKGNILERFSAQQFPDLHSELNLSSLELGDSALYFCASSVGLAGGSYEQYFGPGTRLTVT.

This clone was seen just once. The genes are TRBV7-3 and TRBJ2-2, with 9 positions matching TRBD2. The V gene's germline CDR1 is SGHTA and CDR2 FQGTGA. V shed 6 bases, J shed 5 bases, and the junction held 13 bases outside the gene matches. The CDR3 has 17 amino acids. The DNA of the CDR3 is TGTGCCAGCAGTCCACGGGGTAGCGGGGGAAAGACCGGGGAGCTGTTTTTT. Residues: CASSPRGSGGKTGELFF.

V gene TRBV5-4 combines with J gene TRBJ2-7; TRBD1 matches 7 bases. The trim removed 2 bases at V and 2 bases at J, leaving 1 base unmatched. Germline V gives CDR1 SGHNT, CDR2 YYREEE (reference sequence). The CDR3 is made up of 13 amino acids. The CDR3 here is CASSLQGTYEQYF. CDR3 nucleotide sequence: TGTGCCAGCAGCTTACAGGGGACCTACGAGCAGTACTTC.

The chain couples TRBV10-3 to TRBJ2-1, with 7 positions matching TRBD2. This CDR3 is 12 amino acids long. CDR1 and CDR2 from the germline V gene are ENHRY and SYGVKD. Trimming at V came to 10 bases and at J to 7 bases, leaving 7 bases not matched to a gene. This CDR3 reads CATWGGVNEQFF. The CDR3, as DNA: TGTGCCACGTGGGGGGGGGTAAATGAGCAGTTCTTC.

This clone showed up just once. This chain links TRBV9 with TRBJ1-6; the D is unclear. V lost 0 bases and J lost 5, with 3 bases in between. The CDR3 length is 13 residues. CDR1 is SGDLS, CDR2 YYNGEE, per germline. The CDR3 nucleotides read TGTGCCAGCAGCGTAGCTGATAATTCACCCCTCCACTTT. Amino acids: CASSVADNSPLHF.

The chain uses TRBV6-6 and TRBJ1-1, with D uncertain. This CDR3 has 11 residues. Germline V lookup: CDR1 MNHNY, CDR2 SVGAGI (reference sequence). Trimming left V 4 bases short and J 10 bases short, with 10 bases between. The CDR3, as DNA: TGTGCCAGCAGTTTCGGCCTAGTAGCTTTCTTT. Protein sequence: CASSFGLVAFF.

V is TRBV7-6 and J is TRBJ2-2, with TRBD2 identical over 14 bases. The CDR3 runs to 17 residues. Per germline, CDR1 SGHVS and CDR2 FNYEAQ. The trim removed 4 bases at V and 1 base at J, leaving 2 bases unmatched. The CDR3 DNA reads TGTGCCAGCAGCTCCGGGACTAGCGGGGGGAACACCGGGGAGCTGTTTTTT. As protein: CASSSGTSGGNTGELFF.

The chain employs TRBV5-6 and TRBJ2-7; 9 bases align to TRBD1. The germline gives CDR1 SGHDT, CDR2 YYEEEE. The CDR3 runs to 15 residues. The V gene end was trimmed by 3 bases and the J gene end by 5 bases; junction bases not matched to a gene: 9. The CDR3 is CASSSLGTGTDEQYF. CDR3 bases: TGTGCCAGCAGCTCGTTAGGGACAGGGACTGACGAGCAGTACTTC.

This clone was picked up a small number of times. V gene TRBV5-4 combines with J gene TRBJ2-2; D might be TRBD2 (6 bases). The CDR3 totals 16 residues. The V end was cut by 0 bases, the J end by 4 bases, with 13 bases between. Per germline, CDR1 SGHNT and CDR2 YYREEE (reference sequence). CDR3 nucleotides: TGTGCCAGCAGCTTGGTAGGACTGGAGGGCACCGGGGAGCTGTTTTTT. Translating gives CASSLVGLEGTGELFF.